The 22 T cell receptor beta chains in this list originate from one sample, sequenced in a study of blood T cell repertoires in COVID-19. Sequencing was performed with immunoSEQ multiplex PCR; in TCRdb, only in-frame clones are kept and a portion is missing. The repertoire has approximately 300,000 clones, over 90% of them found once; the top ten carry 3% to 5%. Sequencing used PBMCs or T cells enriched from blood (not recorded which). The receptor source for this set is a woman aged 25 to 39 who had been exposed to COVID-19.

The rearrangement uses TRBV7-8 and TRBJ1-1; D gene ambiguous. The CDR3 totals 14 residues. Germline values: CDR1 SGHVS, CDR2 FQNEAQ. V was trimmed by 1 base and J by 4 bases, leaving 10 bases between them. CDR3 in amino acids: CASSLVRLGTEAFF. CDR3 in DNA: TGTGCCAGCAGCTTAGTGCGGCTTGGCACTGAAGCTTTCTTT.

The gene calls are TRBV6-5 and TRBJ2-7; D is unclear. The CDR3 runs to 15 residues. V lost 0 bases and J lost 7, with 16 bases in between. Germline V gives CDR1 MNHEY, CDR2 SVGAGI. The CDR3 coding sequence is TGTGCCAGCAGTTACTCTCGCATTTTAAGAGTGGAGCAGTACTTC. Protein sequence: CASSYSRILRVEQYF.

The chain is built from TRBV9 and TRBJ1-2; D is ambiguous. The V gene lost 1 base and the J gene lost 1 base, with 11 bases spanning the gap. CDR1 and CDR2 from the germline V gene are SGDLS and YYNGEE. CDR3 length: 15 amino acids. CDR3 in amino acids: CASSVRGTYNYGYTF. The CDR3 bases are TGTGCCAGCAGCGTAAGAGGCACCTATAACTATGGCTACACCTTC.

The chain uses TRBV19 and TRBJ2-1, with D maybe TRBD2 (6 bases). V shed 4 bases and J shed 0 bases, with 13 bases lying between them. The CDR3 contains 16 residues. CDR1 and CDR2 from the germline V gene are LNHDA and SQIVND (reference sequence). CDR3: CASSRDGGSSYNEQFF. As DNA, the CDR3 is TGTGCCAGTAGTAGGGACGGGGGTTCCTCCTACAATGAGCAGTTCTTC.

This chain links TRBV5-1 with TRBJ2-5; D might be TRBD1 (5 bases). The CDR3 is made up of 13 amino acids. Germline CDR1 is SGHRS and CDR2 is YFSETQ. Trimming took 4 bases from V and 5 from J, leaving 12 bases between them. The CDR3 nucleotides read TGCGCCAGCAGCCAGGGCAGGTCGGAGACCCAGTACTTC. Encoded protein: CASSQGRSETQYF.

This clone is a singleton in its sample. Here the CDR3 reads CASSLAGGTLTDTQYF. DNA for the CDR3: TGTGCCAGCAGTTTAGCGGGGGGGACACTCACAGATACGCAGTATTTT. The rearrangement links TRBV6-5 to TRBJ2-3, with 11 bases identical to TRBD2. CDR3 length: 16 residues. CDR1 MNHEY and CDR2 SVGAGI come from the germline V gene. V trimming: 4 bases; J trimming: 2 bases; junction bases outside the gene matches: 5.

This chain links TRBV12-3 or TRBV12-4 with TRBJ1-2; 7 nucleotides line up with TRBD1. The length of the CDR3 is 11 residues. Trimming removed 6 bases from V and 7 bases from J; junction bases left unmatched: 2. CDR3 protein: CASSPGGGYTF. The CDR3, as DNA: TGTGCCAGCAGCCCAGGGGGTGGCTACACCTTC.

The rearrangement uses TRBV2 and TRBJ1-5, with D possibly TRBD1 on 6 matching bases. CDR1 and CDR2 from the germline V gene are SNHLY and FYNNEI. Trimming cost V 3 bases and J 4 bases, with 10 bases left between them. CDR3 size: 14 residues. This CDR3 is CASSEWTENQPQHF. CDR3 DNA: TGTGCCAGCAGTGAGTGGACAGAGAATCAGCCCCAGCATTTT. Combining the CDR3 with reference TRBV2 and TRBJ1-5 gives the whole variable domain EPEVTQTPSHQVTQMGQEVILRCVPISNHLYFYWYRQILGQKVEFLVSFYNNEISEKSEIFDDQFSVERPDGSNFTLKIRSTKLEDSAMYFCASSEWTENQPQHFGDGTRLSIL.

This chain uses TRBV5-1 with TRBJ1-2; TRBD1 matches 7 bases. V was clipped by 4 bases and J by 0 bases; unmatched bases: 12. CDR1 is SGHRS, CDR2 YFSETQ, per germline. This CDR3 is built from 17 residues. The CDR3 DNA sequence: TGCGCCAGCAGCACGGAAGGGGGCAGGGCGTCTAACTATGGCTACACCTTC. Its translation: CASSTEGGRASNYGYTF.

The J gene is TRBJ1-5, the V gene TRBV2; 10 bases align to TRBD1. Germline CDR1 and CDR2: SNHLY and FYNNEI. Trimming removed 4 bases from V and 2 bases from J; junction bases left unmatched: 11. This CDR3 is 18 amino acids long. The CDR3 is CASSVPTGGPGGNQPQHF. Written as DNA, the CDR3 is TGTGCCAGCAGTGTACCGACAGGGGGCCCGGGGGGCAATCAGCCCCAGCATTTT.

The DNA of the CDR3 is TGCGCCAGCAGCCCCAGACAGGGAGTTAACTATGGCTACACCTTC. Its protein product is CASSPRQGVNYGYTF. The rearrangement uses TRBV4-3 and TRBJ1-2; 7 bases are shared with TRBD1. There are 15 residues in the CDR3. The germline V gene encodes CDR1 LGHNA and CDR2 YSLEER. The ends lost 4 bases at V and 1 base at J; junction bases unmatched: 6.

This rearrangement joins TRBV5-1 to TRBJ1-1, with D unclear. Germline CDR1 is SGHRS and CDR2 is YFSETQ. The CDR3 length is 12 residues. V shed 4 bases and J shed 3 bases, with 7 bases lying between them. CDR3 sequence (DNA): TGCGCCAGCAGCCCGGGTTACACTGAAGCTTTCTTT. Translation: CASSPGYTEAFF.

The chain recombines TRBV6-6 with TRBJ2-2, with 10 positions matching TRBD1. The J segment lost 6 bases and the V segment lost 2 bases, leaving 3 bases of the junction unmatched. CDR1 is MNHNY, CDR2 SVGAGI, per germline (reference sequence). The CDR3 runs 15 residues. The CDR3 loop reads CASSYLTGGSGELFF. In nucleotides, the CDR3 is TGTGCCAGCAGTTACCTGACAGGGGGCTCCGGGGAGCTGTTTTTT.

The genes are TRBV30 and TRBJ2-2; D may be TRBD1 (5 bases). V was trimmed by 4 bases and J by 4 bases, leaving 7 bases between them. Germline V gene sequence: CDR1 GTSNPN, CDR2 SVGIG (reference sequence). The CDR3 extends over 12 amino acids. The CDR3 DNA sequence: TGTGCCTGGACTGACAGCACCGGGGAGCTGTTTTTT. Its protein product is CAWTDSTGELFF.

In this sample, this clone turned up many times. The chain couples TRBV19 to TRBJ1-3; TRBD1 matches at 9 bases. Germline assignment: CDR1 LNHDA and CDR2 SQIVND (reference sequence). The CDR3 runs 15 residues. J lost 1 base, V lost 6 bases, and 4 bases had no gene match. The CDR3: CASRRDRASGNTIYF. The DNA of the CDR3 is TGTGCCAGTAGGAGGGACAGGGCTTCTGGAAACACCATATATTTT.

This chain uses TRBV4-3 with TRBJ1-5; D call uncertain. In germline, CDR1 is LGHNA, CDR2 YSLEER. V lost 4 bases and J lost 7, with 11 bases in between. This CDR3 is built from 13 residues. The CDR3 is CASSREIGQPQHF. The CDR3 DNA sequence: TGCGCCAGCAGCCGTGAGATCGGGCAGCCCCAGCATTTT.

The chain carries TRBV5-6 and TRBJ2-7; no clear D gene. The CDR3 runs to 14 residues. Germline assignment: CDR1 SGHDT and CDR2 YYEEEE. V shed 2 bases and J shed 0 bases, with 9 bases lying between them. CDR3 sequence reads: CASSFLPGSYEQYF. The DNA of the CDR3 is TGTGCCAGCAGCTTCCTGCCGGGCTCCTACGAGCAGTACTTC.

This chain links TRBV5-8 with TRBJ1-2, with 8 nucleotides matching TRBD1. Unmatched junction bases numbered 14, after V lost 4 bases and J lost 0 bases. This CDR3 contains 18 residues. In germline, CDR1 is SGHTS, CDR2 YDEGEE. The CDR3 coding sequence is TGTGCCAGCAGCGACCCGGCAAACCCAGGGGGCGCTAACTATGGCTACACCTTC. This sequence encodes CASSDPANPGGANYGYTF.

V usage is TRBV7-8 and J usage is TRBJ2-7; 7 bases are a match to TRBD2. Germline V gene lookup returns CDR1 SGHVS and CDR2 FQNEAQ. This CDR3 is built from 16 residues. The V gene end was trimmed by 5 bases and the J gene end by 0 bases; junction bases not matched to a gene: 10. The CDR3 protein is CASSLLWGGSSYEQYF. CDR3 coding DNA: TGTGCCAGCAGCCTACTCTGGGGGGGAAGCTCCTACGAGCAGTACTTC.

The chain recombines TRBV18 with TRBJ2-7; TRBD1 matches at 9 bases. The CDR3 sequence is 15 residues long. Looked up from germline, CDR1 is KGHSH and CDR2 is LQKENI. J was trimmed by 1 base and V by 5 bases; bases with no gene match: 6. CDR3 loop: CASSAGTGLSYEQYF. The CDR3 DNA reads TGTGCCAGCTCAGCCGGGACAGGGTTGTCCTACGAGCAGTACTTC. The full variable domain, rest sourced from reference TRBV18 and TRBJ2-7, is NAGVMQNPRHLVRRRGQEARLRCSPMKGHSHVYWYRQLPEEGLKFMVYLQKENIIDESGMPKERFSAEFPKEGPSILRIQQVVRGDSAAYFCASSAGTGLSYEQYFGPGTRLTVT.

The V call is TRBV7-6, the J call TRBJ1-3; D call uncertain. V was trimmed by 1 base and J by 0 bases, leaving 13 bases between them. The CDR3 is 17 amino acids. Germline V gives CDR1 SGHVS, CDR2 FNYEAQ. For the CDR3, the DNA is TGTGCCAGCAGCTTAGTTAGTGGAACAGTCTCTGGAAACACCATATATTTT. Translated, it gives CASSLVSGTVSGNTIYF.

CDR3 sequence reads: CASATFGGFGYGYTF. In DNA, the CDR3 is TGTGCCAGCGCTACCTTTGGCGGATTCGGCTATGGCTACACCTTC. The rearrangement links TRBV14 to TRBJ1-2, with D hard to call. The V end lost 8 bases, the J end lost 4 bases, and 20 bases lay between the germline ends. CDR1 SGHDN and CDR2 FVKESK come from the germline V gene. The CDR3 runs 15 residues.